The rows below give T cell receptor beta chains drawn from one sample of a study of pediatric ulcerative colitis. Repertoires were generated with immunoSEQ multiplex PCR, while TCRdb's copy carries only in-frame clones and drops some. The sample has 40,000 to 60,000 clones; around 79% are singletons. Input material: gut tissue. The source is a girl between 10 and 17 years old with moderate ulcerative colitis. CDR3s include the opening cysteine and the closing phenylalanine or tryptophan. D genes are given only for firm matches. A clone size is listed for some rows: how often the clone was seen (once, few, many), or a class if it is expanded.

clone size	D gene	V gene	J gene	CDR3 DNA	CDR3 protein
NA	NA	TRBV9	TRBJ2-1	TGTGCCAGCAGCGTAGCTCCGGTAACTGGAAATGAGCAGTTCTTC	CASSVAPVTGNEQFF
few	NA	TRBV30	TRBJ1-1	TGTGCCTGGAGTGTGGCCTTGAACACTGAAGCTTTCTTT	CAWSVALNTEAFF
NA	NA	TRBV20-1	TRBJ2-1	TGCAGTGCTAGACAGTATGAGCAGTTCTTC	CSARQYEQFF
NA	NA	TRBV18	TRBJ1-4	TGTGCCAGCTCACCTTTTACTGCAACTAATGAAAAACTGTTTTTT	CASSPFTATNEKLFF
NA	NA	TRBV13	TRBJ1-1	TGTGCCAGCAGCTTCCGGACAGCAAACACTGAAGCTTTCTTT	CASSFRTANTEAFF
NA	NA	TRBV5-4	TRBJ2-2	TGTGCCAGCAGCTTGGCGCATGACACCACAAACACCGGGGAGCTGTTTTTT	CASSLAHDTTNTGELFF
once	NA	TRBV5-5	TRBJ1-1	TGTGCCAGCAGCTTGGCCACGGGGTACAACACTGAAGCTTTCTTT	CASSLATGYNTEAFF
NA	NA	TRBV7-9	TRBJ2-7	TGTGCCAGCAGCCCCATTCCCTACGAGCAGTACTTC	CASSPIPYEQYF
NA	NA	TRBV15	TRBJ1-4	TGTGCCACCAGCAGAGATCAGGGATTTAATGAAAAACTGTTTTTT	CATSRDQGFNEKLFF
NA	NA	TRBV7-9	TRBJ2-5	TGTGCCAGCAGCCGCGGGGCCCTGGAGACCCAGTACTTC	CASSRGALETQYF
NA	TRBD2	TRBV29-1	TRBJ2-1	TGCAGCGCAAAGGGGCGGGAGTTCCATGAGCAGTTCTTC	CSAKGREFHEQFF
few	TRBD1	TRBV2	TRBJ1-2	TGTGCCGGCGGACAGGGGGCGATCGGCGGCTACACCTTC	CAGGQGAIGGYTF
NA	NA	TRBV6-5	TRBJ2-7	TGTGCCAGCAGTTACGAGGGCTCCTACGAGCAGTACTTC	CASSYEGSYEQYF
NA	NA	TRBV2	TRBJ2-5	TGTGCCAGCAGTTTAAACATCCAAGAGACCCAGTACTTC	CASSLNIQETQYF
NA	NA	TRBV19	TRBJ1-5	TGTGCCAGTAGTATAGTGGACCCCCCTATTAATCAGCCCCAGCATTTT	CASSIVDPPINQPQHF
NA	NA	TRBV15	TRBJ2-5	TGTGCCACCAGCAGAGGCGGTCTCCAAGAGACCCAGTACTTC	CATSRGGLQETQYF
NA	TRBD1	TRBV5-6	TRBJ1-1	TGTGCCAGCAGCATGTCCGGGACAGGGGACTCGGAGTGGACTGAAGCTTTCTTT	CASSMSGTGDSEWTEAFF
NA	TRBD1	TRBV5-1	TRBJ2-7	TGCGCCAGCAGCTTGGCCGGGGGCAGGGGGCTTGGCGAGCAGTACTTC	CASSLAGGRGLGEQYF
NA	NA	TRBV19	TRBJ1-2	TGTGCCAGTAGTACACAGGGTTCCGACTATGGCTACACCTTC	CASSTQGSDYGYTF
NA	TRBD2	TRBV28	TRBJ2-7	TGTGCCAGCAGTTCCCCCGGGACTAGCGGCTACGAGCAGTACTTC	CASSSPGTSGYEQYF
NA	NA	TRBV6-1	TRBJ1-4	TGTGCCAGTGACTCATGGCCAACTAATGAAAAACTGTTTTTT	CASDSWPTNEKLFF
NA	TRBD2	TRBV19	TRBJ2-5	TGTGCCAGTAGTCCCAAGAAGGTAGCGGGAGGGACCCAGTACTTC	CASSPKKVAGGTQYF
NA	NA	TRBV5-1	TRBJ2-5	TGCGCCAGCAGCTTCGAGGGGGGTTACCAAGAGACCCAGTACTTC	CASSFEGGYQETQYF
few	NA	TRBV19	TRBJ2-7	TGTGCCAGTAGTGCCGGCCTTTCAAGGGACGAGCAGTACTTC	CASSAGLSRDEQYF
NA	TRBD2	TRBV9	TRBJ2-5	TGTGCCAGCAGCGTAAGCGGGGGGCTACAAGAGACCCAGTACTTC	CASSVSGGLQETQYF
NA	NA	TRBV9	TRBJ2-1	TGTGCCAGCAGCCCCAGCTTTCATCAGGGACACAGTGAGCAGTTCTTC	CASSPSFHQGHSEQFF
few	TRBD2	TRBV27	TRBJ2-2	TGTGCCAGCAGTTTGGGACTAGCGGACACCGGGGAGCTGTTTTTT	CASSLGLADTGELFF
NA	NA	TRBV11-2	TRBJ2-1	TGTGCCAGCAGCTTGGACTCCGGGATCTACAATGAGCAGTTCTTC	CASSLDSGIYNEQFF
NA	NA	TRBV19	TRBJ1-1	TGTGCCAGTAGCCCATCCCCCCGGCTCGCTGAAGCTTTCTTT	CASSPSPRLAEAFF